These T cell receptor beta chains were read from a single sample in a study of CD8 T cells in ankylosing spondylitis. Via MiXCR, TCRdb re-called the 5' RACE reads, giving one row per CDR3 protein. The sample carries about 39,000 distinct CDR3 sequences, 3% to 3.5% recorded once. The sequenced material came from blood, either unsorted or a sorted T cell fraction (not recorded which). The receptors originated from a male donor with ankylosing spondylitis or in good health (not recorded which). CDR3s include the opening cysteine and the closing phenylalanine or tryptophan. Each record gives: D gene, V gene, J gene, clone size, CDR3 protein, CDR3 DNA. A D gene is named only where the DNA matches it firmly. For some rows the clone size is stated as once, few or many, or as a class when expanded; others skip it.

-,TRBV9,TRBJ2-3,many,CASSVGGVGTDTQYF,TGTGCCAGCAGCGTAGGGGGAGTAGGTACAGATACGCAGTATTTT
-,TRBV9,TRBJ1-3,many,CASSVGGYSGNTIYF,TGTGCCAGCAGCGTGGGCGGGTACTCTGGAAACACCATATATTTT
-,TRBV27,TRBJ2-4,many,CASSFSLASALAKNIQYF,TGTGCCAGCAGTTTTAGTTTGGCTAGCGCCCTAGCCAAAAACATTCAGTACTTC
TRBD2,TRBV9,TRBJ2-1,many,CASSPGLGRNEQFF,TGTGCCAGCAGCCCCGGACTAGGCCGGAATGAGCAGTTCTTC
TRBD1,TRBV9,TRBJ2-5,many,CASSVAVGDRAQETQYF,TGTGCCAGCAGCGTAGCTGTTGGGGACAGGGCCCAAGAGACCCAGTACTTC
-,TRBV9,TRBJ2-6,many,CASSVGRVASGANVLTF,TGTGCCAGCAGCGTGGGCAGGGTGGCCTCTGGGGCCAACGTCCTGACTTTC
TRBD2,TRBV9,TRBJ2-5,-,CASSVAVGLAGGQETQYF,TGTGCCAGCAGCGTAGCGGTAGGACTAGCGGGGGGGCAAGAGACCCAGTACTTC
-,TRBV9,TRBJ2-1,many,CASSERDRSSYNEQFF,TGTGCCAGCAGCGAGCGGGACAGGAGCTCCTACAATGAGCAGTTCTTC
-,TRBV9,TRBJ2-2,medium-sized,CASSGGNTGELFF,TGTGCCAGCAGCGGGGGGAACACCGGGGAGCTGTTTTTT
-,TRBV9,TRBJ2-5,many,CASSAGRSQETQYF,TGTGCCAGCAGCGCCGGACGGTCTCAAGAGACCCAGTACTTC
-,TRBV9,TRBJ1-2,few,CASRSPGGSNYGYTF,TGTGCCAGCAGGTCCCCGGGGGGAAGCAACTATGGCTACACCTTC
-,TRBV9,TRBJ2-1,many,CASSVDPRVDEQFF,TGTGCCAGCAGCGTAGACCCCCGGGTCGATGAGCAGTTCTTC
-,TRBV9,TRBJ2-2,many,CASSVGRDHTSGELFF,TGTGCCAGCAGCGTAGGGCGGGACCATACGTCCGGGGAGCTGTTTTTT
TRBD1,TRBV9,TRBJ2-2,many,CASSPRQGTGELFF,TGTGCCAGCAGCCCCCGACAGGGAACCGGGGAGCTGTTTTTT
-,TRBV9,TRBJ2-1,many,CASSTDPSSYNEQFF,TGTGCCAGCAGCACGGACCCAAGCTCCTACAATGAGCAGTTCTTC
TRBD1,TRBV9,TRBJ2-5,many,CASSVGQGARETQYF,TGTGCCAGCAGCGTCGGACAGGGGGCGAGAGAGACCCAGTACTTC
-,TRBV9,TRBJ2-3,-,CASSVDLAGPTDTQYF,TGTGCCAGCAGCGTAGATTTGGCGGGGCCCACAGATACGCAGTATTTT
TRBD1,TRBV9,TRBJ1-5,many,CASSVGGQGHQPQHF,TGTGCCAGCAGCGTAGGAGGACAGGGGCATCAGCCCCAGCATTTT
TRBD2,TRBV9,TRBJ2-5,many,CASSVRGGETQYF,TGTGCCAGCAGCGTACGGGGGGGTGAGACCCAGTACTTC
-,TRBV9,TRBJ2-1,-,CASSVAGGQYYNEQFF,TGTGCCAGCAGCGTAGCGGGGGGCCAGTACTACAATGAGCAGTTCTTC
TRBD2,TRBV9,TRBJ2-3,many,CASSVAPGGQGRTDTQYF,TGTGCCAGCAGCGTAGCTCCGGGAGGCCAAGGGCGAACAGATACGCAGTATTTT
TRBD1,TRBV9,TRBJ1-2,many,CASSPQGAPLDGYTF,TGTGCCAGCAGCCCCCAGGGGGCACCGCTGGATGGCTACACCTTC
TRBD2,TRBV9,TRBJ2-1,many,CASSVGIAGNNEQFF,TGTGCCAGCAGCGTAGGCATAGCGGGAAACAATGAGCAGTTCTTC
-,TRBV9,TRBJ1-1,many,CASSVGVRTNTEAFF,TGTGCCAGCAGCGTAGGGGTCAGAACGAACACTGAAGCTTTCTTT
-,TRBV9,TRBJ2-1,many,CASSVDAGRKNNEQFF,TGTGCCAGCAGCGTAGATGCGGGGAGGAAAAACAATGAGCAGTTCTTC
-,TRBV9,TRBJ2-1,many,CASSVDHRDIYNEQFF,TGTGCCAGCAGCGTAGACCACCGGGATATCTACAATGAGCAGTTCTTC
-,TRBV9,TRBJ2-1,many,CASSGGDLGSTSSYNEQFF,TGTGCCAGCAGCGGGGGGGATCTCGGGAGCACCAGCTCCTACAATGAGCAGTTCTTC
-,TRBV9,TRBJ2-1,many,CASSVDLTGAYNEQFF,TGTGCCAGCAGCGTAGACTTAACGGGGGCCTACAATGAGCAGTTCTTC
-,TRBV10-1,TRBJ2-1,many,CASRTGSYNEQFF,TGCGCCAGCAGGACAGGTTCCTACAATGAGCAGTTCTTC
-,TRBV9,TRBJ1-5,many,CASSVGGHQPQHF,TGTGCCAGCAGCGTAGGAGGGCATCAGCCCCAGCATTTT
-,TRBV9,TRBJ2-1,many,CASSVAVDRSYNEQFF,TGTGCCAGCAGCGTAGCGGTGGACCGCTCCTACAATGAGCAGTTCTTC